Following are 6 T cell receptor beta chains from one sample sequenced in a study of shared clonotypes between healthy human individuals. Repertoires were generated with immunoSEQ multiplex PCR, while TCRdb's copy carries only in-frame clones and drops some. The table lists some 2.4 million clones, 90% to 95% of them singletons. The sample consisted of naive CD4+ T cells from PBMCs. The subset was: CD45RA+ positively selected. The receptors were sampled from a man aged 18 to 29 in good health. Some clones in this sample may be carry-over from other donors' samples.

The chain is built from TRBV7-9 and TRBJ2-1; 9 positions agree with TRBD2. Germline V CDR1 and CDR2: SEHNR, FQNEAQ (reference sequence). The CDR3 is made up of 15 amino acids. Trimming at V came to 4 bases and at J to 6 bases, leaving 7 bases not matched to a gene. The CDR3 reads CASSSVTSGRNEQFF. The DNA for the CDR3 is TGTGCCAGCAGCTCGGTCACTAGCGGGCGCAATGAGCAGTTCTTC.

This clone is a singleton in its sample. In the same sample, other DNA sequences code for this CDR3. The V and J genes are TRBV9 and TRBJ2-2; 13 positions agree with TRBD2. The V gene's germline CDR1 is SGDLS and CDR2 YYNGEE. Trimming took 3 bases from V and 1 from J; bases not matched to a gene: 0. The CDR3 extends over 16 amino acids. The CDR3 DNA sequence: TGTGCCAGCAGCGGACTAGCGGGAGGGAACACCGGGGAGCTGTTTTTT. It is translated as CASSGLAGGNTGELFF.

The chain has TRBV28 and TRBJ1-1; a possible D gene is TRBD1 (6 bases). Germline values: CDR1 MDHEN, CDR2 SYDVKM. Deletions cut 7 bases from V and 10 bases from J, with 13 bases between. The CDR3 extends over 11 amino acids. For the CDR3, the DNA is TGTGCCAGCAACGGGGGCGAAGGAGCTTTCTTT. As protein: CASNGGEGAFF.

Regarding this clone: This same CDR3 is encoded by further DNA sequences in the sample. V is TRBV5-1 and J is TRBJ2-7, with 10 nucleotides matching TRBD2. After removal of 2 bases from V and 5 bases from J, the junction contained 4 bases not matched to a gene. From germline, CDR1 is SGHRS and CDR2 YFSETQ. The CDR3 totals 14 residues. CDR3 in amino acids: CASSFLAGVDEQYF. CDR3 nucleotide sequence: TGCGCCAGCAGCTTTCTAGCGGGAGTGGACGAGCAGTACTTC.

The gene calls are TRBV9 and TRBJ2-2; TRBD2 aligns across 10 bases. Germline V CDR1 and CDR2: SGDLS, YYNGEE. This CDR3 has 17 amino acids. After removal of 0 bases from V and 1 base from J, the junction contained 3 bases not matched to a gene. This CDR3 reads CASSVGASGGNTGELFF. DNA for the CDR3: TGTGCCAGCAGCGTAGGAGCTAGCGGGGGGAACACCGGGGAGCTGTTTTTT.

The chain has TRBV6-1 and TRBJ2-4; D is possibly TRBD2 (6 bases). This CDR3 spans 13 amino acids. Germline V lookup: CDR1 MNHNS, CDR2 SASEGT. The germline V and J ends were trimmed by 2 bases and 11 bases, with 13 bases remaining between them. CDR3 DNA: TGTGCCAGCAGTGAATTTAATGGGGGGTTTCAGTACTTC. As protein: CASSEFNGGFQYF.